The 20 T cell receptor beta chains presented below share a single source sample, sequenced in a study of PD-L1 blockade in urothelial cancer. Time point meaning: peripheral blood 6 weeks after treatment start. Repertoires were generated with immunoSEQ multiplex PCR, while TCRdb's copy carries only in-frame clones and drops some. The table has about 66,000 clones, about nine tenths seen once. Specimen: PBMCs, collected around atezolizumab (anti-PD-L1) treatment. The receptors were gathered from a man in his sixties with urothelial cancer.

The chain carries TRBV7-9 and TRBJ2-1; 11 bases match TRBD2. V lost 7 bases, J lost 6 bases, and 5 bases stayed unmatched. The CDR3 length is 14 residues. Germline assignment: CDR1 SEHNR and CDR2 FQNEAQ (reference sequence). The CDR3 loop reads CASIPGLAVNEQFF. The CDR3 DNA is TGTGCCAGCATTCCGGGACTAGCGGTCAATGAGCAGTTCTTC.

The V call is TRBV11-2, the J call TRBJ1-3; D possibly corresponds to TRBD1 (6 bases). V lost 4 bases and J 4 bases, leaving 8 bases between the germline ends. The CDR3 length is 13 residues. Germline CDR1 SGHAT, CDR2 FQNNGV. CDR3 DNA: TGTGCCAGCAGCTCTGGACAGGGAAACACCATATATTTT. Protein product: CASSSGQGNTIYF.

The chain employs TRBV10-2 and TRBJ1-1; D is ambiguous. The CDR3 has 14 residues. Germline CDR1 and CDR2: WSHSY and SAAADI. V lost 9 bases and J lost 3, with 17 bases in between. DNA for the CDR3: TGCGCCAGTAATGACCCTGGGCGAGACACTGAAGCTTTCTTT. It encodes CASNDPGRDTEAFF.

V and J are TRBV11-2 and TRBJ2-7; 8 bases agree with TRBD2. The CDR3 contains 15 residues. Germline-derived CDR1 and CDR2 are SGHAT and FQNNGV. With 6 bases clipped from V and 3 bases from J, the junction kept 10 bases outside the gene matches. The DNA of the CDR3 is TGTGCCAGCAGTTCATCCGGGACTAGTGTCTACGAGCAGTACTTC. Translated: CASSSSGTSVYEQYF.

This chain joins TRBV28 and TRBJ2-7, with a tentative D call TRBD1 (6 bases). CDR3 length: 16 amino acids. V was cut by 4 bases and J by 6 bases, with 22 bases left in between. Germline lookup yields CDR1 MDHEN and CDR2 SYDVKM. CDR3 DNA sequence: TGTGCCAGCAGTTGGGGCTTACAGGGTCCCATTTCCGAGCAGTACTTC. Its translation is CASSWGLQGPISEQYF. Based on the CDR3 plus reference TRBV28 and TRBJ2-7, the full variable domain is DVKVTQSSRYLVKRTGEKVFLECVQDMDHENMFWYRQDPGLGLRLIYFSYDVKMKEKGDIPEGYSVSREKKERFSLILESASTNQTSMYLCASSWGLQGPISEQYFGPGTRLTVT.

Worth noting for this clone: At one end the junction does not follow the germline gene, possibly because of a read error. The chain couples TRBV7-7 to TRBJ2-1, with 8 bases fitting TRBD2. The CDR3 consists of 15 residues. The V gene's germline CDR1 is SSHAT and CDR2 FNYEAQ (reference sequence). This chain's CDR3 is CASSPHPLAGTEQFF. The CDR3 nucleotides read TGTGCTAGCAGCCCTCACCCCTTAGCGGGAACTGAGCAGTTCTTC. Drawing the rest from reference TRBV7-7 and TRBJ2-1, the complete variable domain is GAGVSQSPRYKVTKRGQDVTLRCDPISSHATLYWYQQALGQGPEFLTYFNYEAQPDKSGLPSDRFSAERPEGSISTLTIQRTEQRDSAMYRCASSPHPLAGTEQFFGPGTRLTVL.

V usage is TRBV7-2 and J usage is TRBJ1-2; 8 positions match TRBD1. CDR3 size: 14 residues. Germline lookup yields CDR1 SGHTA and CDR2 FQGNSA. V lost 3 bases, J lost 10 bases, and 10 bases stayed unmatched. CDR3 in amino acids: CASSLGDRRTDYTF. CDR3 DNA sequence: TGTGCCAGCAGCTTGGGGGACAGGCGGACCGACTACACCTTC. The full variable domain, in which reference TRBV7-2 and TRBJ1-2 provide the parts outside the CDR3, is GAGVSQSPSNKVTEKGKDVELRCDPISGHTALYWYRQSLGQGLEFLIYFQGNSAPDKSGLPSDRFSAERTGGSVSTLTIQRTQQEDSAVYLCASSLGDRRTDYTFGSGTRLTVV.

V gene TRBV11-2 combines with J gene TRBJ1-6, with 8 bases that match TRBD1. This CDR3 has 18 residues. Germline loops: CDR1 SGHAT, CDR2 FQNNGV. The V and J ends lost 6 bases and 4 bases, in that order; junction bases with no gene match: 14. CDR3 region: CASRSEMGRQGYNSPLHF. The DNA of the CDR3 is TGTGCCAGCAGATCGGAAATGGGAAGACAGGGGTATAATTCACCCCTCCACTTT.

The rearrangement uses TRBV11-2 and TRBJ2-7, with TRBD2 matching over 13 bases. The CDR3 totals 15 residues. In germline, CDR1 is SGHAT, CDR2 FQNNGV. The V gene end was trimmed by 3 bases and the J gene end by 6 bases; junction bases not matched to a gene: 5. This CDR3 is CASSFAGTSGAEQYF. The CDR3 bases are TGTGCCAGCAGCTTCGCCGGGACTAGCGGGGCCGAGCAGTACTTC.

A single count supports this clone. The CDR3 loop reads CASSSLGGAFTWQYF. The CDR3, as DNA: TGTGCCAGCAGTTCCCTAGGTGGGGCGTTTACTTGGCAGTACTTC. V gene TRBV28 combines with J gene TRBJ2-7, with a weak D call TRBD1 (5 bases). The CDR3 covers 15 residues. In germline, CDR1 is MDHEN, CDR2 SYDVKM. V dropped 4 bases and J dropped 9 bases, with 22 bases sitting between them.

The CDR3 DNA is TGTGCCAGCAGCTTAGGACAGGGTGGTCAGCCCCAGCATTTT. It yields the protein CASSLGQGGQPQHF. V is TRBV13 and J is TRBJ1-5; D perhaps matches TRBD1 (6 bases). Trimming took 0 bases from V and 6 from J, leaving 9 bases between them. This CDR3 spans 14 amino acids. Germline V gene data show CDR1 as PRHDT and CDR2 as FYEKMQ (reference sequence).

The rearrangement uses TRBV28 and TRBJ2-2; 11 positions agree with TRBD1. The germline V gene encodes CDR1 MDHEN and CDR2 SYDVKM. V trimming: 5 bases; J trimming: 4 bases; junction bases outside the gene matches: 6. The CDR3 covers 16 residues. Here the CDR3 DNA reads TGTGCCAGCAGTCCTCCGGACAGGGGGCTCACCGGGGAGCTGTTTTTT. It is translated as CASSPPDRGLTGELFF.

This clone was seen a handful of times. The chain employs TRBV27 and TRBJ2-7, with TRBD1 matching over 7 bases. The CDR3 covers 14 residues. Germline-derived CDR1 and CDR2 are MNHEY and SMNVEV (reference sequence). With V trimmed by 10 bases and J by 1 base, 10 bases remained unmatched. The chain's CDR3 is CATGQAPLSYEQYF. The CDR3, as DNA: TGTGCCACAGGACAGGCTCCCTTATCCTACGAGCAGTACTTC.

This clone came up a few times. The chain is built from TRBV19 and TRBJ1-1, with D possibly matching TRBD1 (5 bases). The CDR3 is 12 amino acids. From germline, CDR1 is LNHDA and CDR2 SQIVND (reference sequence). Trimming left V 7 bases short and J 11 bases short, with 17 bases between. The CDR3 DNA reads TGTGCCAGTAACCCCCCAGGGTATGGGGCTTTCTTT. Its translation: CASNPPGYGAFF.

The V gene is TRBV4-1, the J gene TRBJ1-5; the D gene is possibly TRBD1 (6 bases). Looked up from germline, CDR1 is MGHRA and CDR2 is YSYEKL. V lost 2 bases and J lost 5, with 13 bases in between. The CDR3 loop spans 15 amino acids. The CDR3: CASSQHLQGHQPQHF. The CDR3 nucleotides are TGCGCCAGCAGCCAACATTTACAGGGACATCAGCCCCAGCATTTT.

V usage is TRBV18 and J usage is TRBJ2-1; 13 bases map to TRBD2. This CDR3 has 17 amino acids. Losses at the gene ends were 4 bases for V and 2 bases for J; bases not matched to a gene: 5. Germline CDR1 KGHSH, CDR2 LQKENI. The CDR3 nucleotides read TGTGCCAGCTCACGCCGACTAGCGGGGGGTCCCTACAATGAGCAGTTCTTC. Protein sequence: CASSRRLAGGPYNEQFF.

This clone was counted a few times. This chain joins TRBV5-4 and TRBJ2-1; TRBD1 aligns across 10 bases. Germline CDR1 reads SGHNT; CDR2 reads YYREEE (reference sequence). V trimming: 0 bases; J trimming: 6 bases; junction bases outside the gene matches: 3. The CDR3 length is 15 residues. The CDR3, as DNA: TGTGCCAGCAGCTTGGGAGGGACAGGGGTCAATGAGCAGTTCTTC. As protein: CASSLGGTGVNEQFF.

This clone was detected once. This chain joins TRBV7-9 and TRBJ1-2; no definite D call. With 5 bases removed from V and 8 bases from J, the gap between germline ends came to 15 bases. Per the germline V gene, CDR1 is SEHNR and CDR2 is FQNEAQ (reference sequence). The CDR3 is 13 residues long. The CDR3 protein is CASSVNLDIGYTF. The CDR3 region has the DNA TGTGCCAGCAGCGTAAACCTTGACATAGGCTACACCTTC.

This chain uses TRBV5-4 with TRBJ2-7, with 8 bases matching TRBD1. The CDR3 is 14 amino acids. CDR1 is SGHNT, CDR2 YYREEE, per germline (reference sequence). V trimming: 4 bases; J trimming: 2 bases; junction bases outside the gene matches: 5. In nucleotides, the CDR3 is TGTGCCAGCAGCCTGGACAGGGCCCCCTACGAGCAGTACTTC. Translation gives CASSLDRAPYEQYF.

The V and J genes are TRBV7-2 and TRBJ1-1; D unclear. V was clipped by 4 bases and J by 4 bases, with 13 bases between them. The germline V gene has CDR1 SGHTA and CDR2 FQGNSA. The CDR3 covers 14 residues. The DNA of the CDR3 is TGTGCCAGCAGCTCCGACGGGTTGGGCACTGAAGCTTTCTTT. Residues: CASSSDGLGTEAFF.